This is a list of T cell receptor beta chains from one sample in a study of cytomegalovirus exposure and HLA in healthy donors. Some clones are missing from TCRdb's copy, which holds only in-frame ones; the method was immunoSEQ multiplex PCR. The sample comprises about 50,000 clones, approximately 92% of which are singletons, and 1.1% rests with the top ten. The sequenced sample consisted of PBMCs. Receptor source: a man aged 18 to 29 in good health and CMV-seronegative. The CDR3 runs from the conserved cysteine through the conserved F or W. Fields, in order: J gene, V gene, clone size, D gene, CDR3 DNA, CDR3 protein. D genes are given only for firm matches. Rows give clone size only sometimes, using once, few, many, or a class for an expanded clone.

TRBJ2-1	TRBV28	-	-	TGTGCCAGCAGTATACAGGGATGGCTGGACAATGAGCAGTTCTTC	CASSIQGWLDNEQFF
TRBJ2-1	TRBV9	-	-	TGTGCCAGCAGCGTAATCGGGAGTTCCTACAATGAGCAGTTCTTC	CASSVIGSSYNEQFF
TRBJ2-1	TRBV5-1	-	TRBD1	TGCGCCAGCAGTTGGACAGGGGTAAGGAATGAGCAGTTCTTC	CASSWTGVRNEQFF
TRBJ1-5	TRBV7-9	-	-	TGTGCCAGCAGCTTAGGGGATGGGGCAGGGCCCAATCAGCCCCAGCATTTT	CASSLGDGAGPNQPQHF
TRBJ2-7	TRBV4-1	few	-	TGCGCCAGCAGCCAAGAGGGATCGGGGGCCTACGAGCAGTACTTC	CASSQEGSGAYEQYF
TRBJ1-2	TRBV14	few	-	TGTGCCAGCAGCTCGAAGCCGGAGCACTTC	CASSSKPEHF
TRBJ1-1	TRBV11-1	-	TRBD1	TGTGCCAGCAGCCGGGGACAGGGAGGCACTGAAGCTTTCTTT	CASSRGQGGTEAFF
TRBJ2-1	TRBV13	-	-	TGTGCCAGCAGCTTAGGGGCGGTGCAACAGTTCTTC	CASSLGAVQQFF
TRBJ2-3	TRBV28	-	TRBD1	TGTGCCAGCTTTCAAGGACAGGGGGTCACAGATACGCAGTATTTT	CASFQGQGVTDTQYF
TRBJ2-1	TRBV28	-	TRBD2	TGTGCCAGCAGTTCCCGCCGTAGCGGGAGTTTCAATGAGCAGTTCTTC	CASSSRRSGSFNEQFF
TRBJ1-3	TRBV28	-	-	TGTGCCAGCAGTTCGCAGGGAAACACCATATATTTT	CASSSQGNTIYF
TRBJ2-2	TRBV5-1	-	-	TGCGCCAGCAGCAGGTCCGGGGAGACAACACCCGGGGAGCTGTTTTTT	CASSRSGETTPGELFF
TRBJ2-2	TRBV29-1	-	TRBD2	TGCAGCGTTGAAGATCGGGGGGGAGGAGCGTCGGGCGGGGAGCTGTTTTTT	CSVEDRGGGASGGELFF
TRBJ2-1	TRBV4-1	once	-	TGCGCCAGCAGCCAAGATTCCGGGAGCGACGGCTTGAATGAGCAGTTCTTC	CASSQDSGSDGLNEQFF
TRBJ1-1	TRBV19	-	-	TGTGCCAGTAGTATCCGGGGAGACACTGAAGCTTTCTTT	CASSIRGDTEAFF
TRBJ2-7	TRBV6-5	-	TRBD1	TGTGCCAGCAGCCTGACAGGGGGCGATTCCTACGAGCAGTACTTC	CASSLTGGDSYEQYF
TRBJ2-7	TRBV5-6	-	TRBD2	TGTGCCAGCAGCCCGGGACTAGCGGGACACTACGAGCAGTACTTC	CASSPGLAGHYEQYF
TRBJ1-3	TRBV6-5	-	-	TGTGCCACCTCGACTGGTCAAAGGGGCACCATATATTTT	CATSTGQRGTIYF
TRBJ2-7	TRBV4-1	-	-	TGCGCCAGCAGCCAAGATAACGAGCAGTACTTC	CASSQDNEQYF
TRBJ2-7	TRBV7-6	few	-	TGTGCCAGCAGCGACGGGGCCTACGAGCAGTACTTC	CASSDGAYEQYF
TRBJ2-7	TRBV6-5	few	-	TGTGCCAGCAGCCGAACACAGGGCCACGAGCAGTACTTC	CASSRTQGHEQYF
TRBJ2-7	TRBV28	few	TRBD1	TGTGCCAGCAGTTTCGCGACAGGGGTCTACGAGCAGTACTTC	CASSFATGVYEQYF
TRBJ2-3	TRBV4-1	-	-	TGCGCCAGCAGCCAAGAACGGTCCTCCGCAGATACGCAGTATTTT	CASSQERSSADTQYF
TRBJ2-2	TRBV11-2	once	-	TGTGCCAGCAGCTTAACGCCAGGACTGACAGGAAACACCGGGGAGCTGTTTTTT	CASSLTPGLTGNTGELFF
TRBJ2-2	TRBV19	-	TRBD2	TGTGCCAGTAAGAGGGCAAGCGGGAGTGGCATTTGGACCGGGGAGCTGTTTTTT	CASKRASGSGIWTGELFF
TRBJ2-4	TRBV6-5	-	TRBD1	TGTGCCAGCAGTTCGACAGGGGCAAACATTCAGTACTTC	CASSSTGANIQYF
TRBJ2-1	TRBV5-4	-	-	TGTGCCAGCAGCTTTCTTCGCGTCGCAAATGAGCAGTTCTTC	CASSFLRVANEQFF
TRBJ1-5	TRBV2	-	TRBD1	TGTGCCAGCAGGACCGGGACAGGGGTGCAGCCCCAGCATTTT	CASRTGTGVQPQHF
TRBJ2-2	TRBV28	-	-	TGTGCCAGCAGACGTGACAGGACAACCACCGGGGAGCTGTTTTTT	CASRRDRTTTGELFF
TRBJ2-1	TRBV14	-	TRBD1	TGTGCCAGCAGTCACCGGGACAGGGTTGGTTGGGAGCAGTTCTTC	CASSHRDRVGWEQFF
TRBJ2-5	TRBV15	-	TRBD2	TGTGCCACCAGCAGAGAAGCGGGAGCGAAGACCCAGTACTTC	CATSREAGAKTQYF
TRBJ2-7	TRBV9	-	TRBD2	TGTGCCAGCAGCGCCGGGCCCGGGCCGCTAGCGGGGAACTACGAGCAGTACTTC	CASSAGPGPLAGNYEQYF
TRBJ1-2	TRBV27	-	-	TGTGCCAGCAGTTTAAGGCCCGACAGCAACTATGGCTACACCTTC	CASSLRPDSNYGYTF
TRBJ2-7	TRBV11-2	-	-	TGTGCCAGCAGCTCGAAACCTAGCGCAACCTACTTC	CASSSKPSATYF
TRBJ2-1	TRBV4-3	-	-	TGCGCCAGCAGCCAGGCTGACTCGAACAATGAGCAGTTCTTC	CASSQADSNNEQFF
TRBJ2-7	TRBV7-3	-	TRBD1	TGTGCCAGCAGCCTATGGCCGGGACAGGGGACGGAGCAGTACTTC	CASSLWPGQGTEQYF
TRBJ2-7	TRBV28	few	TRBD2	TGTGCCAGCAGGAAGACTAGCGGGAGGGTATACGAGCAGTACTTC	CASRKTSGRVYEQYF
TRBJ2-1	TRBV5-8	-	TRBD2	TGTGCCAGCAGCATAGCGGGGACCCGGAATGAGCAGTTCTTC	CASSIAGTRNEQFF
TRBJ2-3	TRBV4-3	-	TRBD1	TGCGCCAGCAGCCAAGGCGAGGGACAGACAGATACGCAGTATTTT	CASSQGEGQTDTQYF
TRBJ1-2	TRBV14	-	-	TGTGCCAGCAGCCAAGGGCATCGGGAGCGACCATATGGCTACACCTTC	CASSQGHRERPYGYTF
TRBJ2-7	TRBV7-6	-	-	TGTGCCAGCAGCTTAGATCGTGGCTCCACCTCCTACGAGCAGTACTTC	CASSLDRGSTSYEQYF
TRBJ2-5	TRBV5-1	once	TRBD1	TGCGCCAGCAGCCCCGGGACAGGGATCCAAGAGACCCAGTACTTC	CASSPGTGIQETQYF
TRBJ2-4	TRBV7-9	-	TRBD2	TGTGCCAGCAGCTTCGGGACTAGCGGGAAGGCCCGGGAGTACTTC	CASSFGTSGKAREYF
TRBJ2-1	TRBV27	once	-	TGTGCCAGCAGTACTACAGGGACCTACAATGAGCAGTTCTTC	CASSTTGTYNEQFF
TRBJ2-1	TRBV7-9	-	-	TGTGCCAGCAGTTCCTATCTAAACAATGAGCAGTTCTTC	CASSSYLNNEQFF
TRBJ2-5	TRBV5-6	-	TRBD2	TGTGCCAGCAGCTTGCAACTAGCGGGAGGGGAGACCCAGTACTTC	CASSLQLAGGETQYF
TRBJ2-2	TRBV19	-	TRBD2	TGTGCCAGTAGTAGAAGACTAGCGGGAGGCACCGGGGAGCTGTTTTTT	CASSRRLAGGTGELFF
TRBJ2-7	TRBV2	few	TRBD2	TGTGCCAGCACCCCGGGACTAGCGCGTTACGAGCAGTACTTC	CASTPGLARYEQYF
TRBJ2-7	TRBV5-4	-	TRBD2	TGTGCCAGCAGCGCCAGACTAGCGGGAGACTACGAGCAGTACTTC	CASSARLAGDYEQYF